Here is one TCR beta chain with its context. Measured with immunoSEQ multiplex PCR; TCRdb has only the in-frame clones, and not every one. The sample lists under 85,000 clones; roughly 85% were seen once. The sample comes from a study of blood T cell repertoires in COVID-19. About the study: Spain, Italy and the United States supplied samples that represented acute and convalescent COVID-19.

The sequenced material came from peripheral blood. The TCR originated in an older man with acute or convalescent COVID-19.

Here the CDR3 reads CASSPGSLRTGGTEAFF. DNA for the CDR3: TGTGCCAGCAGTCCCGGCTCCCTCCGGACAGGAGGCACTGAAGCTTTCTTT. The rearrangement uses TRBV6-2 or TRBV6-3 and TRBJ1-1, with 7 bases fitting TRBD1. CDR3 length: 17 residues. Germline CDR1 reads MNHEY; CDR2 reads SVGEGT. With 5 bases clipped from V and 4 bases from J, the junction kept 16 bases outside the gene matches.